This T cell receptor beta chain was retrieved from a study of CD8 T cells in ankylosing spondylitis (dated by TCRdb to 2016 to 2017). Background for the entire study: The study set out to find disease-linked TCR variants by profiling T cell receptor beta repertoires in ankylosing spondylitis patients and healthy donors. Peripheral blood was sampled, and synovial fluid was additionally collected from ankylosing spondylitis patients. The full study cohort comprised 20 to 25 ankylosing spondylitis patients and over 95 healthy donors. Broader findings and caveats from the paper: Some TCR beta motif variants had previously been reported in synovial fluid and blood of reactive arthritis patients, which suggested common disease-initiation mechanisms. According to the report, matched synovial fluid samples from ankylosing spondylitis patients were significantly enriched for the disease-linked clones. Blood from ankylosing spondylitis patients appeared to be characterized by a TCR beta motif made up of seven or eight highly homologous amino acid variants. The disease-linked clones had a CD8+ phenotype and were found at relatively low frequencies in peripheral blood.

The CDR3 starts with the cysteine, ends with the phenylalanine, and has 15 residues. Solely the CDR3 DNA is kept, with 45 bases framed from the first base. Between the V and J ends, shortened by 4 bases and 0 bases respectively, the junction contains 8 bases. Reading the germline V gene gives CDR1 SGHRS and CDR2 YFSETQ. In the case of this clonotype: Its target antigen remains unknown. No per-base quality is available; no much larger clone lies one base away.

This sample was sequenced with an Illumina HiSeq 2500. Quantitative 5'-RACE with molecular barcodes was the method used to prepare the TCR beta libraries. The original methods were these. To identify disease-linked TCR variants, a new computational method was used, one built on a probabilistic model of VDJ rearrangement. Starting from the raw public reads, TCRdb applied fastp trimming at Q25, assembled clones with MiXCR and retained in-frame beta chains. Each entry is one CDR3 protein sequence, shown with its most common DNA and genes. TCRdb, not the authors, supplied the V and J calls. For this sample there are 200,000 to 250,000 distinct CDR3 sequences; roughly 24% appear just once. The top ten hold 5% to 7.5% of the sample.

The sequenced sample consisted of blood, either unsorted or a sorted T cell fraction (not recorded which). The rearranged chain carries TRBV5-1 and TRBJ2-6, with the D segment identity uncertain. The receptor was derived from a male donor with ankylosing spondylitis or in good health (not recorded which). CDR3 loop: CASSHDYSGANVLTF. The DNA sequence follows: TGCGCCAGCAGCCACGATTACTCTGGGGCCAACGTCCTGACTTTC.